This T cell receptor (beta chain) appears in the sequencing data of a study of T-cell reconstitution after alpha-beta-depleted transplantation in children (dated by TCRdb to the mid-2010s). Broadly, across the study: Using TCR repertoire profiling, the study quantitatively followed how T-cell immune reconstitution unfolded in children after TCRalphabeta/CD19-depleted allogeneic hematopoietic cell transplantation.

This clonotype was detected many times. Its antigen remains unidentified. No clone much larger than this one lies a single base away; base qualities are absent. The treatment or condition label corresponds to: allogeneic hematopoietic cell transplantation with graft depleted of TCRalphabeta T cells and CD19 B cells. The children who served as transplant recipients had been given grafts of TCRalphabeta/CD19-depleted allogeneic hematopoietic cells. The library was obtained by PCR. The instrument given in TCRdb is Illumina HiSeq 2500. To normalize quantification of the TCRbeta repertoire, the TCR libraries were built with molecular barcoding that relied on unique molecular identifiers. The public reads were reprocessed in TCRdb via fastp at Q25 and MiXCR, keeping in-frame beta chains. Here each entry gathers all rows of one CDR3 protein and keeps the most common genes and DNA. This sample lists 65,000 to 85,000 distinct CDR3 sequences; approximately 11% were detected once. In total, the top ten clones hold less than 15% of the sample.

There are 12 amino acids in the CDR3, from cysteine to phenylalanine inclusive. The only DNA kept is the CDR3, 36 bases in frame from the first base. Via the germline V gene, CDR1 is SQVTM and CDR2 ANQGSEA. The germline V end is reduced by 3 bases and the J end by 6 bases; junction bases left unmatched: 0. Study-level results and caveats: Apparently early alphabetaT-cell count recovery about two months after transplant reportedly relied on only several hundred rapidly expanded clones derived from non-depleted graft cells. The high TCRbeta diversity at day 60 in some patients was ascribed to recipient T cells and intrathymic progenitors that had survived conditioning. Hyperexpanded clone frequencies declined over subsequent months; after one year, T-cell counts and TCRbeta diversity were mostly attributed to newly produced T cells.

The sequence was obtained from a boy younger than 18 with acute myeloid leukemia, due to receive a stem cell transplant. The sample consisted of PBMCs, taken before TCRalphabeta/CD19-depleted stem cell transplant. The V and J segments used are TRBV29-1 and TRBJ2-1; TRBD1 agrees with 9 junctional bases. The bases are TGCAGCGTTGAGGACAGGGGCAATGAGCAGTTCTTC. Its translation reads: CSVEDRGNEQFF.